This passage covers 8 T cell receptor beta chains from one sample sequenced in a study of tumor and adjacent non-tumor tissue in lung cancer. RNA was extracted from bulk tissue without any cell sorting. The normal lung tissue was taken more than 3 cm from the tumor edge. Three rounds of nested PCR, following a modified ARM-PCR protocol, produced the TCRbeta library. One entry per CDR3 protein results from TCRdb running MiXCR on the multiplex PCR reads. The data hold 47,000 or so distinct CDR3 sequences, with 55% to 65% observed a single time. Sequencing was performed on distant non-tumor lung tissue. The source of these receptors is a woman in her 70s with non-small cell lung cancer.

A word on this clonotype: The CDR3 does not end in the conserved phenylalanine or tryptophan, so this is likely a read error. CDR3 residues: CASSHLMAGETQYL. The CDR3 DNA follows: TGTGCCAGCAGCCACTTAATGGCTGGAGAGACCCAGTACTTA. The genes are TRBV12-3 or TRBV12-4 and TRBJ2-5; D unresolved. The V and J ends lost 6 bases and 4 bases respectively, with 15 bases between them. The CDR3 is 14 amino acids.

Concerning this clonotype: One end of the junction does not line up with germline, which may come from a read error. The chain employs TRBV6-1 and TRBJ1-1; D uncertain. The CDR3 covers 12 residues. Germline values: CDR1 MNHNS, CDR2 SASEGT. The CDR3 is CTSSQRDTEAFF. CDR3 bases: TGTACCAGTAGCCAAAGGGACACTGAAGCTTTCTTT.

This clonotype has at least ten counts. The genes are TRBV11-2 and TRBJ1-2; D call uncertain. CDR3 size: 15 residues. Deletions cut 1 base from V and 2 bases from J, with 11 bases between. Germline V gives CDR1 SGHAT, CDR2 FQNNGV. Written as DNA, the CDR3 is TGTGCCAGCAGCTTAGGGCCGGAAACCAACTATGGCTACACCTTC. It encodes CASSLGPETNYGYTF.

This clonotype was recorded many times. CDR3 in amino acids: CAISDPGHDYEQYF. DNA for the CDR3: TGTGCCATCAGTGACCCGGGACACGACTACGAGCAGTACTTC. This chain uses TRBV10-3 with TRBJ2-7, with D maybe TRBD1 (6 bases). This CDR3 spans 14 amino acids. In germline, CDR1 is ENHRY, CDR2 SYGVKD. The germline V and J ends were trimmed by 3 bases and 3 bases, with 12 bases remaining between them.

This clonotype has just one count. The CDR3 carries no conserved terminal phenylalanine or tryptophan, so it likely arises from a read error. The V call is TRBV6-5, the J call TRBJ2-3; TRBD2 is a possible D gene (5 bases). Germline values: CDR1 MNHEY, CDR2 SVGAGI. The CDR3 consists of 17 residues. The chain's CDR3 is CASSYSGGTHYPDTQYS. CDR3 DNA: TGTGCCAGTAGTTACTCTGGAGGAACTCACTACCCAGATACGCAGTATTCT.

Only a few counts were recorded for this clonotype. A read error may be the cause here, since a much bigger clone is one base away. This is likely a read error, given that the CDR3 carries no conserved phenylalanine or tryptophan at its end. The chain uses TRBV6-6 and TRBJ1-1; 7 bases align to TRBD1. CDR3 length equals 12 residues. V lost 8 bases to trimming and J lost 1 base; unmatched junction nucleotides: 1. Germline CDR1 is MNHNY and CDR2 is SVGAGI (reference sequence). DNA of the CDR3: TGTGCCAGCGGGACAGCGAACACTGAAGCTTTCCTT. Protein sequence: CASGTANTEAFL.

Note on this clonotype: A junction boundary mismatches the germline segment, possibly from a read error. Here the CDR3 reads CVSSPEMVYEQFF. The DNA of the CDR3 is TGTGTCAGCAGCCCGGAGATGGTATATGAGCAGTTCTTC. The chain couples TRBV5-4 to TRBJ2-1; no reliable D call. Germline loops: CDR1 SGHNT, CDR2 YYREEE (reference sequence). The CDR3 is made up of 13 amino acids.

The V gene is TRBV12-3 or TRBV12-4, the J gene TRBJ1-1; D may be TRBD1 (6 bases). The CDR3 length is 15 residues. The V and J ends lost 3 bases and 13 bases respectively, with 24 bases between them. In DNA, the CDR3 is TGTGCCAGCAGTTTTGACCGGACAGACAACACTGTAGATTTCTTT. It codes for CASSFDRTDNTVDFF.